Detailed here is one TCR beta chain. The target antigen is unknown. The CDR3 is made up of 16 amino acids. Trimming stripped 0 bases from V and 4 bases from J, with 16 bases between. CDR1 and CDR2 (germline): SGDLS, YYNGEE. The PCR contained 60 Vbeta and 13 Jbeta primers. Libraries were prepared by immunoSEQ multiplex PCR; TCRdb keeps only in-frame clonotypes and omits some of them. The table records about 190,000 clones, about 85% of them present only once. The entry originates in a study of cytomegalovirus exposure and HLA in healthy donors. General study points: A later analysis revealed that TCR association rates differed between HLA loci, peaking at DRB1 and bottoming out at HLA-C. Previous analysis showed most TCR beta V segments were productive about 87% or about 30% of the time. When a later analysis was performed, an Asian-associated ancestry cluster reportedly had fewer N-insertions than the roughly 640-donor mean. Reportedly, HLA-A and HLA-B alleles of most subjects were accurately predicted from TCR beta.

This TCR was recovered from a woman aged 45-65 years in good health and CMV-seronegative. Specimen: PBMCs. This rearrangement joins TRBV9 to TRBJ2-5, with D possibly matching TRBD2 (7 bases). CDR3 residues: CASSVEGGRAGETQYF. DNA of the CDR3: TGTGCCAGCAGCGTAGAAGGGGGGAGGGCCGGAGAGACCCAGTACTTC.